The rows below give T cell receptor beta chains drawn from one sample of a study of blood T cell repertoires in COVID-19. Method: immunoSEQ multiplex PCR; TCRdb's copy keeps in-frame clones and lacks some. Among about 340,000 clones listed, around 83% were seen once. Source material: peripheral blood. The source is a man aged 25 to 40 with active or convalescent COVID-19. Both conserved end residues are part of each CDR3. D genes are given only for firm matches. Rows give clone size only sometimes, using once, few, many, or a class for an expanded clone.

abundance	j_gene	d_gene	v_gene	CDR3nt	CDR3aa
-	TRBJ2-1	TRBD2	TRBV7-2	TGTGCCAGCAGCTCTAGCGGGGGACTCTACAATGAGCAGTTCTTC	CASSSSGGLYNEQFF
-	TRBJ2-4	-	TRBV9	TGTGCCAGCAGCCCCCGAGACTCTGCCTTAAACATTCAGTACTTC	CASSPRDSALNIQYF
-	TRBJ1-2	-	TRBV11-3	TGTGCCAGCAGCTTAGCAGGGGACTATGGCTACACCTTC	CASSLAGDYGYTF
-	TRBJ2-5	TRBD2	TRBV4-3	TGCGCCAGCAGCCAGGGTCCGGGACTAGCGGGGGGCCAAGAGACCCAGTACTTC	CASSQGPGLAGGQETQYF
-	TRBJ1-6	-	TRBV23-1	TGCGCCAGCAGTCAATCTACAGGGAAAAATTCACCCCTCCACTTT	CASSQSTGKNSPLHF
-	TRBJ1-1	TRBD1	TRBV18	TGTGCCAGCTCACCACCAGGGACAGGGAACACTGAAGCTTTCTTT	CASSPPGTGNTEAFF
once	TRBJ2-1	-	TRBV2	TGTGCCAGCAGTGCGTCCGCCTACAATGAGCAGTTCTTC	CASSASAYNEQFF
-	TRBJ2-1	-	TRBV7-8	TGTGCCAGCAGCCATCCGTGGGTAGTCATCCCCTTAGCTAAAACGAGCTCCTACAATGAGCAGTTCTTC	CASSHPWVVIPLAKTSSYNEQFF
-	TRBJ1-5	-	TRBV19	TGTGCCAGTACCCCTCGGGGTGCGGGCAATCAGCCCCAGCATTTT	CASTPRGAGNQPQHF
-	TRBJ2-1	-	TRBV4-1	TGCGCCAGCAGCCAAGTAGTGAGCACGGGAAACGCTGAGCAGTTCTTC	CASSQVVSTGNAEQFF
-	TRBJ2-5	TRBD2	TRBV10-3	TGTGCCATCAGCAGGACTAGGGAACCTCAAGAGACCCAGTACTTC	CAISRTREPQETQYF
-	TRBJ1-2	-	TRBV27	TGTGCCAGCAGCAAGACAGGTCTGGGTGGCTACACCTTC	CASSKTGLGGYTF
many	TRBJ1-6	TRBD1	TRBV5-4	TGTGCCAGCAAGGGACAGGGGTTATATAATTCACCCCTCCACTTT	CASKGQGLYNSPLHF
-	TRBJ2-7	TRBD1	TRBV18	TGTGCCAGCTCCCCGGGACAGAGCTACGAGCAGTACTTC	CASSPGQSYEQYF
-	TRBJ2-5	-	TRBV5-6	TGTGCCAGCTCCTTCCAGGTTCAAGAGACCCAGTACTTC	CASSFQVQETQYF
-	TRBJ1-5	-	TRBV6-6	TGTGCCAGCAGGGATATAGGGGACATGAAGCAGCCCCAGCATTTT	CASRDIGDMKQPQHF
-	TRBJ2-2	-	TRBV5-1	TGCGCCAGCAGCTCGGGACACTCGAACACCGGGGAGCTGTTTTTT	CASSSGHSNTGELFF
-	TRBJ1-5	-	TRBV9	TGTGCCAGCAGCGTAGGCGATGGTAGAAATCAGCCCCAGCATTTT	CASSVGDGRNQPQHF
once	TRBJ1-2	-	TRBV7-2	TGTGCCAGCAGCGCTGGACAGCGTCTCAGCTACACCTTC	CASSAGQRLSYTF
-	TRBJ2-3	TRBD2	TRBV7-2	TGTGCCAGCAGCTTAGGACTAGCGGGGGGCACAGATACGCAGTATTTT	CASSLGLAGGTDTQYF
once	TRBJ1-6	-	TRBV30	TGTGCCTGGAGTGTAGGCAGGGATGAGACCCTCCACTTT	CAWSVGRDETLHF
-	TRBJ2-5	TRBD2	TRBV5-6	TGTGCCAGCAGCTGGGGTAGCGGGTTCGAGACCCAGTACTTC	CASSWGSGFETQYF
once	TRBJ2-3	TRBD1	TRBV7-9	TGTGCCAGCAGCCCTTGGACAGGGGATACGCAGTATTTT	CASSPWTGDTQYF
-	TRBJ1-2	-	TRBV7-9	TGTGCCAGCAGCTTAGCGGGGGCGGCCCCGTCCAACTATGGCTACACCTTC	CASSLAGAAPSNYGYTF
-	TRBJ2-3	TRBD2	TRBV19	TGTGCCAGTAGACCGTCGGGTACGGGAGGTCCAGATACGCAGTATTTT	CASRPSGTGGPDTQYF
-	TRBJ1-5	-	TRBV6-1	TGTGCCAGCAGTGTGGAGCTCCTCAGAGGTTGGCAGCCCCAGCATTTT	CASSVELLRGWQPQHF
-	TRBJ2-7	TRBD2	TRBV4-1	TGCGCCAGCAGCCAGTTGGGGACTAGCGGCTACGAGCAGTACTTC	CASSQLGTSGYEQYF
-	TRBJ1-2	TRBD1	TRBV6-5	TGTGCCAGCAGTAACAGGGGGCAAGGTTATGGCTACACCTTC	CASSNRGQGYGYTF
once	TRBJ1-1	TRBD1	TRBV30	TGTGCCTGGAGTGACAGGGGGTATTACACTGAAGCTTTCTTT	CAWSDRGYYTEAFF
-	TRBJ2-5	-	TRBV7-2	TGTGCCAGCAGCCCGCGGGGATTCCAAGAGACCCAGTACTTC	CASSPRGFQETQYF
-	TRBJ2-1	TRBD2	TRBV24-1	TGTGCCACCAGTGACCCCCTAGCGGGACCCTTCAATGAGCAGTTCTTC	CATSDPLAGPFNEQFF
-	TRBJ2-3	TRBD2	TRBV10-3	TGTGCCATCAGTGAGTCGTGGGGGGGTGGAGATACGCAGTATTTT	CAISESWGGGDTQYF
-	TRBJ2-3	TRBD2	TRBV3-1/TRBV3-2	TGTGCCAGCAGCCAAGAGGTAGCGGGGGGCACAGATACGCAGTATTTT	CASSQEVAGGTDTQYF
once	TRBJ2-2	-	TRBV5-1	TGCGCCAGCAGCTTGAGGCGGGTGAACACCGGGGAGCTGTTTTTT	CASSLRRVNTGELFF
-	TRBJ2-7	TRBD1	TRBV5-6	TGTGCCAGCAGCTCCACAGGGGGAAAATCCGAGCAGTACTTC	CASSSTGGKSEQYF
-	TRBJ2-1	TRBD2	TRBV11-2	TGTGCCAGCAGCTTAGATCTTGCGGGAGGGCAGTTCTTC	CASSLDLAGGQFF
-	TRBJ1-2	-	TRBV2	TGTGCCAGCAGGTTGGACTTATACTTTAACTATGGCTACACCTTC	CASRLDLYFNYGYTF
-	TRBJ2-5	-	TRBV11-2	TGTGCCAGCAGCTTCAGGGGCCAGATACAAGAGACCCAGTACTTC	CASSFRGQIQETQYF
-	TRBJ1-1	-	TRBV10-3	TGTGCCATCGGGAGGAACACTGAAGCTTTCTTT	CAIGRNTEAFF
-	TRBJ2-1	-	TRBV11-3	TGTGCCAGCACCATCCCGGATAGGAGGAATGAGCAGTTCTTC	CASTIPDRRNEQFF
once	TRBJ1-6	-	TRBV5-6	TGTGCCAGCAGCTTGGGTGGAGGGAGGAATTCACCCCTCCACTTT	CASSLGGGRNSPLHF
once	TRBJ2-3	TRBD2	TRBV30	TGTGCCTGGAGTGGGCGGCGGGAGGTAGATACGCAGTATTTT	CAWSGRREVDTQYF
-	TRBJ1-1	TRBD1	TRBV7-2	TGTGCCAGCATCACGGACAGGGTAGGGACTGAAGCTTTCTTT	CASITDRVGTEAFF
-	TRBJ2-2	TRBD1	TRBV7-9	TGTGCCAGCAGCTTCGGGACAGGGGTGTCCGGGGAGCTGTTTTTT	CASSFGTGVSGELFF
-	TRBJ1-2	TRBD1	TRBV27	TGTGCCAGCAGTCCAAGGACAGGGGCGAGGGGCTACACCTTC	CASSPRTGARGYTF
-	TRBJ1-1	-	TRBV5-1	TGCGCCAGCAGCACGGGAGCGAACACTGAAGCTTTCTTT	CASSTGANTEAFF